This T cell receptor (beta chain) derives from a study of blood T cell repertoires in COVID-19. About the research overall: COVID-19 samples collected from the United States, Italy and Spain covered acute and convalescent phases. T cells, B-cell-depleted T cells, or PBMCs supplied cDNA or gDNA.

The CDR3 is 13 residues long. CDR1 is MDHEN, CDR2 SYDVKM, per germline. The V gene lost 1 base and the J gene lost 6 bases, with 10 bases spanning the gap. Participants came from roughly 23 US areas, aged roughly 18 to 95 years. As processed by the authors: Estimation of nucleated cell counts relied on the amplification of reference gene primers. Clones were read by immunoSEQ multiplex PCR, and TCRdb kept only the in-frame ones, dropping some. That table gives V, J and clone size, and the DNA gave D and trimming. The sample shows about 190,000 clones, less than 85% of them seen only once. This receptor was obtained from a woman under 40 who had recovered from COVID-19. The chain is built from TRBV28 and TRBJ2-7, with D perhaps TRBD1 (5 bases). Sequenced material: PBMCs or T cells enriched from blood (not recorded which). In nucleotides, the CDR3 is TGTGCCAGCAGTTTATCGCAGGGTTCCGAGCAGTACTTC. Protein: CASSLSQGSEQYF.